Listed here are 25 T cell receptor beta chains from one sample, sequenced in a study of blood T cell repertoires in COVID-19. Here immunoSEQ multiplex PCR was the method, and the copy in TCRdb shows in-frame clones only, minus some. The table includes 150,000 to 200,000 clones, more than 75% detected once. Material: peripheral blood. The receptors were sampled from a woman in her fifties or sixties with active or convalescent COVID-19.

The rearrangement links TRBV29-1 to TRBJ1-1, with no clear D. V lost 4 bases and J lost 7, with 13 bases in between. The germline V gene has CDR1 SQVTM and CDR2 ANQGSEA. The CDR3 length is 12 residues. CDR3 amino acids: CSVVTPTNEAFF. The CDR3 nucleotides are TGCAGCGTTGTGACACCCACCAATGAAGCTTTCTTT.

This clone showed up just once. This chain joins TRBV19 and TRBJ2-3; 10 bases are shared with TRBD1. Per the germline V gene, CDR1 is LNHDA and CDR2 is SQIVND (reference sequence). This CDR3 has 18 residues. Trimming removed 3 bases from V and 0 bases from J; junction bases left unmatched: 9. CDR3 in DNA: TGTGCCAGTAGTATGGGGACAGGGGTCCCCTCTAGCACAGATACGCAGTATTTT. It specifies CASSMGTGVPSSTDTQYF.

The V gene is TRBV6-1, the J gene TRBJ1-1; D unclear. Germline V CDR1 and CDR2: MNHNS, SASEGT. This CDR3 comprises 16 residues. The V end was cut by 2 bases, the J end by 0 bases, with 13 bases between. CDR3: CASSEYQEAVNTEAFF. For the CDR3, the DNA is TGTGCCAGCAGTGAATACCAGGAAGCGGTGAACACTGAAGCTTTCTTT.

The count of this clone is one. This chain connects TRBV30 to TRBJ1-1, with a tentative D call TRBD1 (5 bases). Trimming removed 3 bases from V and 11 bases from J, with 19 bases in between. The CDR3 has 13 amino acids. Germline lookup yields CDR1 GTSNPN and CDR2 SVGIG (reference sequence). In DNA, the CDR3 is TGTGCCTGGAGCCAACCAGGGAGGTCGATGGCTTTCTTT. It translates to CAWSQPGRSMAFF.

This clone was seen once. The chain combines TRBV19 with TRBJ2-2, with unresolved D. The CDR3 has 15 residues. Trimming pared 6 bases from V and 3 bases from J, leaving 14 bases between. CDR1 is LNHDA, CDR2 SQIVND, per germline (reference sequence). This CDR3 is CASRLTRSYTGELFF. The CDR3 DNA sequence: TGTGCCAGTAGGCTGACGAGGTCCTACACCGGGGAGCTGTTTTTT.

The V call is TRBV4-1, the J call TRBJ2-7; TRBD2 might be the D (5 bases). Germline V gene lookup returns CDR1 MGHRA and CDR2 YSYEKL. The CDR3 extends over 16 amino acids. V lost 0 bases and J 0 bases, leaving 12 bases between the germline ends. This CDR3 is CASSQEESGYSYEQYF. DNA for the CDR3: TGCGCCAGCAGCCAAGAGGAAAGCGGTTACTCCTACGAGCAGTACTTC.

This chain connects TRBV9 to TRBJ2-3; TRBD2 matches at 7 bases. Trimming at V came to 0 bases and at J to 4 bases, leaving 8 bases not matched to a gene. This CDR3 has 16 residues. CDR1 and CDR2 from the germline V gene are SGDLS and YYNGEE. The CDR3 is CASSVGLLGGADTQYF. CDR3 in DNA: TGTGCCAGCAGCGTAGGTTTGCTGGGGGGGGCAGATACGCAGTATTTT.

Concerning this clone: The identical CDR3 is also encoded by other nucleotide sequences in the sample. The CDR3 is CASSLDRGNTEAFF. In nucleotides, the CDR3 is TGTGCCAGCAGCTTAGACAGGGGGAACACTGAAGCTTTCTTT. V is TRBV7-9 and J is TRBJ1-1, with TRBD1 identical over 7 bases. Germline CDR1 reads SEHNR; CDR2 reads FQNEAQ (reference sequence). The J segment lost 1 base and the V segment lost 1 base, leaving 0 bases of the junction unmatched. There are 14 residues in the CDR3.

This clone showed up just a few times. This sequence joins TRBV6-6 and TRBJ2-7, with 7 bases lining up with TRBD2. This CDR3 is 16 amino acids long. V was clipped by 2 bases and J by 4 bases; unmatched bases: 11. Germline CDR1 MNHNY, CDR2 SVGAGI (reference sequence). The CDR3 DNA reads as TGTGCCAGCAGTTACGATAAGGGCGGGAGTCGATACGAGCAGTACTTC. Translating it yields CASSYDKGGSRYEQYF.

The chain links TRBV19 to TRBJ2-5; possibly TRBD2 for D (7 bases). The germline V gene encodes CDR1 LNHDA and CDR2 SQIVND (reference sequence). This CDR3 is built from 18 residues. Trimming cost V 3 bases and J 1 base, with 21 bases left between them. This chain's CDR3 is CASSISYLAGARQETQYF. CDR3 in DNA: TGTGCCAGTAGTATTTCCTATCTGGCGGGGGCGCGCCAAGAGACCCAGTACTTC. The whole variable domain, remainder taken from reference TRBV19 and TRBJ2-5, is DGGITQSPKYLFRKEGQNVTLSCEQNLNHDAMYWYRQDPGQGLRLIYYSQIVNDFQKGDIAEGYSVSREKKESFPLTVTSAQKNPTAFYLCASSISYLAGARQETQYFGPGTRLLVL.

This clone has a single count. V and J are TRBV7-2 and TRBJ1-6; unclear D gene. Trimming removed 0 bases at V and 0 bases at J, with 6 bases between. CDR3 size: 16 residues. Germline lookup yields CDR1 SGHTA and CDR2 FQGNSA. The CDR3 region is CASSLAQSSYNSPLHF. DNA for the CDR3: TGTGCCAGCAGCTTAGCACAGAGCTCCTATAATTCACCCCTCCACTTT.

The chain joins TRBV11-3 to TRBJ2-1; a weak D match, TRBD2 (5 bases). Trimming shortened V by 0 bases and J by 8 bases, and 14 bases separated the two germline ends. The CDR3 runs 15 residues. Germline CDR1 is SGHNT and CDR2 is YENEEA. DNA of the CDR3: TGTGCCAGCAGCTTAGAGCTCGATTCGAGGGATGAGCAGTTCTTC. Translated, it gives CASSLELDSRDEQFF.

The CDR3 region is CASSLAGGQETQYF. CDR3 in DNA: TGTGCCAGCAGTTTAGCGGGGGGACAAGAGACCCAGTACTTC. The V and J genes are TRBV9 and TRBJ2-5; the match to TRBD2 covers 10 bases. This CDR3 region has 14 residues. The ends lost 5 bases at V and 2 bases at J; junction bases unmatched: 3. Germline assignment: CDR1 SGDLS and CDR2 YYNGEE.

This clone has a count of ten or more. The chain combines TRBV7-2 with TRBJ1-6, with 9 bases fitting TRBD1. The V gene end was trimmed by 1 base and the J gene end by 7 bases; junction bases not matched to a gene: 5. Germline assignment: CDR1 SGHTA and CDR2 FQGNSA. The CDR3 has 16 amino acids. The CDR3 region is CASSLDTGQGNSPLHF. CDR3 DNA sequence: TGTGCCAGCAGCTTAGATACGGGACAGGGAAATTCACCCCTCCACTTT.

This chain joins TRBV29-1 and TRBJ1-4; TRBD1 might be the D (5 bases). CDR1 and CDR2 (germline): SQVTM, ANQGSEA. Trimming stripped 1 base from V and 14 bases from J, with 11 bases between. The CDR3 totals 11 residues. The CDR3 DNA reads TGCAGCGTTGAAGTGGCCAGGGTTCTGTTTTTT. Translation gives CSVEVARVLFF.

The V gene is TRBV7-2, the J gene TRBJ2-3; 10 nucleotides agree with TRBD2. Germline assignment: CDR1 SGHTA and CDR2 FQGNSA. V lost 4 bases and J lost 14; bases outside the gene matches: 12. CDR3 size: 14 residues. The CDR3 loop is CASSSSSGSPGAYF. The CDR3 nucleotides are TGTGCCAGCAGCTCATCTAGCGGGAGTCCTGGGGCGTATTTT.

The chain carries TRBV5-6 and TRBJ2-7; 9 bases are a match to TRBD2. The CDR3 has 13 amino acids. Germline V lookup: CDR1 SGHDT, CDR2 YYEEEE. Unmatched junction bases numbered 5, after V lost 4 bases and J lost 6 bases. The DNA of the CDR3 is TGTGCCAGCAGCCGCGGGGGGGCCGGCGAGCAGTACTTC. As protein: CASSRGGAGEQYF.

The chain has TRBV5-1 and TRBJ2-7; tentatively, D is TRBD2 (6 bases). Trimming shortened V by 4 bases and J by 2 bases, and 19 bases separated the two germline ends. The CDR3 sequence is 16 residues long. The germline V gene has CDR1 SGHRS and CDR2 YFSETQ. The CDR3 spells CASSRETGGGPYEQYF. The DNA for the CDR3 is TGCGCCAGCAGCCGGGAAACCGGGGGTGGACCCTACGAGCAGTACTTC. The variable domain in full, with the rest retrieved from reference TRBV5-1 and TRBJ2-7, is KAGVTQTPRYLIKTRGQQVTLSCSPISGHRSVSWYQQTPGQGLQFLFEYFSETQRNKGNFPGRFSGRQFSNSRSEMNVSTLELGDSALYLCASSRETGGGPYEQYFGPGTRLTVT.

The V call is TRBV6-2 or TRBV6-3, the J call TRBJ2-5; D not certain. CDR1 and CDR2 (germline): MNHEY, SVGEGT. The CDR3 is made up of 13 amino acids. Trimming pared 3 bases from V and 2 bases from J, leaving 7 bases between. This CDR3 is CASSYVRQETQYF. In DNA, the CDR3 is TGTGCCAGCAGTTATGTGCGGCAAGAGACCCAGTACTTC.

The chain has TRBV6-5 and TRBJ1-4; no clear D gene. Germline assignment: CDR1 MNHEY and CDR2 SVGAGI. V shed 3 bases and J shed 11 bases, with 13 bases lying between them. This CDR3 is built from 13 residues. The CDR3 loop is CASSYSGGEKLFF. CDR3 in DNA: TGTGCCAGCAGTTATTCCGGAGGCGAGAAACTGTTTTTT.

The V gene is TRBV19, the J gene TRBJ1-5; D perhaps matches TRBD1 (5 bases). The CDR3 extends over 14 amino acids. Germline V lookup: CDR1 LNHDA, CDR2 SQIVND (reference sequence). Trimming removed 6 bases from V and 4 bases from J, with 13 bases in between. The CDR3 DNA is TGTGCCAGTAGCAAGGGGTGGACGAATCAGCCCCAGCATTTT. Translating it yields CASSKGWTNQPQHF.

J is TRBJ2-5 and V is TRBV7-2, with 10 bases aligning to TRBD1. CDR1 SGHTA and CDR2 FQGNSA come from the germline V gene. This CDR3 region has 14 residues. V lost 5 bases and J lost 5; bases outside the gene matches: 5. CDR3 loop: CASSPGQGSETQYF. CDR3 in DNA: TGTGCCAGCAGCCCGGGACAGGGGTCGGAGACCCAGTACTTC. Drawing the rest from reference TRBV7-2 and TRBJ2-5, the complete variable domain is GAGVSQSPSNKVTEKGKDVELRCDPISGHTALYWYRQSLGQGLEFLIYFQGNSAPDKSGLPSDRFSAERTGGSVSTLTIQRTQQEDSAVYLCASSPGQGSETQYFGPGTRLLVL.

The rearrangement links TRBV6-2 or TRBV6-3 to TRBJ1-1; 9 positions agree with TRBD1. With 2 bases clipped from V and 3 bases from J, the junction kept 7 bases outside the gene matches. Germline V gene sequence: CDR1 MNHEY, CDR2 SVGEGT. This CDR3 has 16 residues. The CDR3 nucleotides read TGTGCCAGCAGTTACGGGACAGGGATTCTTGACACTGAAGCTTTCTTT. Residues: CASSYGTGILDTEAFF.

This chain joins TRBV5-6 and TRBJ1-2, with TRBD1 matching 7 bases. Germline CDR1 SGHDT, CDR2 YYEEEE. The length of the CDR3 is 14 residues. Trimming cost V 1 base and J 3 bases; bases outside gene matches: 3. The CDR3 nucleotides read TGTGCCAGCAGCTTGTGGGACAGATACTATGGCTACACCTTC. This sequence encodes CASSLWDRYYGYTF.

This chain uses TRBV7-2 with TRBJ1-2; possibly TRBD1 for D (5 bases). CDR3 length equals 13 residues. Germline V gene lookup returns CDR1 SGHTA and CDR2 FQGNSA. Trimming stripped 5 bases from V and 4 bases from J, with 11 bases between. DNA for the CDR3: TGTGCCAGCAGCCTTGACAGCGTCTATGGCTACACCTTC. Encoded protein: CASSLDSVYGYTF.